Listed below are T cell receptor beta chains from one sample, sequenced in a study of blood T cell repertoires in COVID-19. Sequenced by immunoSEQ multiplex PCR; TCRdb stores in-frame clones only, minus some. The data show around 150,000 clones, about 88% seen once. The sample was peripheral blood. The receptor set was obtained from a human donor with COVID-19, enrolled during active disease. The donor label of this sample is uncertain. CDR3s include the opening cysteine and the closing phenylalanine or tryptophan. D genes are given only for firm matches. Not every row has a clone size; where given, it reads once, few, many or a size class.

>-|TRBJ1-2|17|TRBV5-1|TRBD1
TGCGCCAGCAGCTCCCGGGACAGGAGCTATCATAACTATGGCTACACCTTC
CASSSRDRSYHNYGYTF
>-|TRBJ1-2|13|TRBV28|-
TGTGCCAGCAGCCCCACCCGGGGATTTGGCTACACCTTC
CASSPTRGFGYTF
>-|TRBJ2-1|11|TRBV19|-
TGTGCCACTCAGATCTACAATGAGCAGTTCTTC
CATQIYNEQFF
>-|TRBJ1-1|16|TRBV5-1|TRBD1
TGCGCCAGCAGCCCTCTGGCTTCGACAGGGGCCACTGAAGCTTTCTTT
CASSPLASTGATEAFF
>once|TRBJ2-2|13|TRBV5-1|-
TGCGCCAGCAGCTTGACGGTCACCGGGGAGCTGTTTTTT
CASSLTVTGELFF
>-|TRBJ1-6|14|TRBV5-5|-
TGTGCCAGCAGCTTTACAGGGAAAGATTCACCCCTCCACTTT
CASSFTGKDSPLHF
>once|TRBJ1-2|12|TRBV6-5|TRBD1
TGTGCCAGCAGAGAGACAGGGGGAGGCTACACCTTC
CASRETGGGYTF
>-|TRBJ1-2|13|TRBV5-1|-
TGCGCCAGCAGCTCGGGAGGAAACTATGGCTACACCTTC
CASSSGGNYGYTF
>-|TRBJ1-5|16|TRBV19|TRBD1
TGTGCCAGTAGTAGGACAGGGCTGTGGAGCAATCAGCCCCAGCATTTT
CASSRTGLWSNQPQHF
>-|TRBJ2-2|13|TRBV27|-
TGTGCCAGCAGTCTCAATCGGGGCGGGGAGCTGTTTTTT
CASSLNRGGELFF
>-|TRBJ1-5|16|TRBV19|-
TGTGCCAGTAGTCCCCGGGAAGGGGGGGTAGAGCAGCCCCAGCATTTT
CASSPREGGVEQPQHF
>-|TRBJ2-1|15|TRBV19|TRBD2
TGTGCCAGTAGTATGACCGGGACTAGCTTGAGTGAGCAGTTCTTC
CASSMTGTSLSEQFF
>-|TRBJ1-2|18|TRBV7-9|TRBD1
TGTGCCAGCAGCCGAACAGGGGACCTTAGATTGGACAACTATGGCTACACCTTC
CASSRTGDLRLDNYGYTF
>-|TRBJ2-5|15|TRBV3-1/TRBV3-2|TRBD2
TGTGCCAGCAGCCTGACTAGCGGGAGTGGAGAGACCCAGTACTTC
CASSLTSGSGETQYF
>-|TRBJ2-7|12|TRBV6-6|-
TGTGCCAGCAGTTACTCCCGCTACGAGCAGTACTTC
CASSYSRYEQYF
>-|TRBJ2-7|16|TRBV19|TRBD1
TGTGCCAGTAGGGGATTGGGACAGGGAAGCTCCTACGAGCAGTACTTC
CASRGLGQGSSYEQYF
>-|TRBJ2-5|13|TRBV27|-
TGTGCCAGCAGTTTATCCCAGCAAGAGACCCAGTACTTC
CASSLSQQETQYF
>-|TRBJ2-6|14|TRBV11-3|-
TGTGCCAGTACCGCGAGGGCTGGGGCCAACGTCCTGACTTTC
CASTARAGANVLTF
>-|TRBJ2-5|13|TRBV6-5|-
TGTGCCAGCAGTTACATGCGGGGCGAGACCCAGTACTTC
CASSYMRGETQYF
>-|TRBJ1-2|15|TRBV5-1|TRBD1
TGCGCCAGCAGCTTGTCCCTGGGACAGGTGAGGGGCTACACCTTC
CASSLSLGQVRGYTF
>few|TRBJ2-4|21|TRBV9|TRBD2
TGTGCCAGCAGCGTAGGATCCACCGGGACTAGCGGGAGAGGGGACAAAAACATTCAGTACTTC
CASSVGSTGTSGRGDKNIQYF
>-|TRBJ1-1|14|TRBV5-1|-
TGCGCCAGCAGCTTGGATACGGGGGTCACTGAAGCTTTCTTT
CASSLDTGVTEAFF
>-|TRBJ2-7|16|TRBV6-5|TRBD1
TGTGCCAGCAGTTTATTAGACAGGGCCTTTGGGTACGAGCAGTACTTC
CASSLLDRAFGYEQYF
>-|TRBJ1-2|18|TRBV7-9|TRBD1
TGTGCCAGCAGCTTACGGGACAGGGGCTTCATGTCTAACTATGGCTACACCTTC
CASSLRDRGFMSNYGYTF
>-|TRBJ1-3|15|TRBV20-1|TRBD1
TGCAGTGCTAGTGGGGCAGGGGGCTCTGGAAACACCATATATTTT
CSASGAGGSGNTIYF
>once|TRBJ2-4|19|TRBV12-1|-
TGTGCCAGCAGCGAACCGGGACTAGCGGAGCCCCTAGCCAAAAACATTCAGTACTTC
CASSEPGLAEPLAKNIQYF
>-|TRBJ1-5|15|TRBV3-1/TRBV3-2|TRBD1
TGTGCCAGCAGCTTGGGACAGGGGGGCAATCAGCCCCAGCATTTT
CASSLGQGGNQPQHF
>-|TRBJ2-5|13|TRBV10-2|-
TGCGCCAGCACCCTGAGAGAGGGAGAGACCCAGTACTTC
CASTLREGETQYF
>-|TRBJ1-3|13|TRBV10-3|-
TGTGCCATCAGTAGGGACATCGGAAACACCATATATTTT
CAISRDIGNTIYF
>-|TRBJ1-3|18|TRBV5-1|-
TGCGCCAGCAGCTTGCGTTTCAGGGGAGTCGACTCTGGAAACACCATATATTTT
CASSLRFRGVDSGNTIYF
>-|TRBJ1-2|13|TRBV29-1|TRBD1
TGCAGCGTTTGGGGACAGGGGGTCGAAGGCTACACCTTC
CSVWGQGVEGYTF
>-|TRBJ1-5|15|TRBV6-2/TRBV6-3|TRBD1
TGTGCCAGCAGTGCCGGGACAGGGGGCGGACAGCCCCAGCATTTT
CASSAGTGGGQPQHF
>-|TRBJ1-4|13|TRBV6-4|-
TGTGCCAGCAGTGAACGGGGGAATGAAAAACTGTTTTTT
CASSERGNEKLFF
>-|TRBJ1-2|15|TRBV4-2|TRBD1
TGTGCCAGCAGCCAAAGGGCAGGGGGCCGATATGGCTACACCTTC
CASSQRAGGRYGYTF
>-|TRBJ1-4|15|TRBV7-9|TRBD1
TGTGCCAGCAGCTTACAGGGGGGATCTAATGAAAAACTGTTTTTT
CASSLQGGSNEKLFF
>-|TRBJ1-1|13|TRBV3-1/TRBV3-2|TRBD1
TGTGCCAGCAGCCCCGGACAGGGGGAAGAAGCTTTCTTT
CASSPGQGEEAFF
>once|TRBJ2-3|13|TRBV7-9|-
TGTGCCAGCAGCTCGCTGAGGACAGATACGCAGTATTTT
CASSSLRTDTQYF
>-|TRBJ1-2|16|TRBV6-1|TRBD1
TGTGCCAGCAGTGAAGATGCTGGACAGGGAACTCGTGGCTACACCTTC
CASSEDAGQGTRGYTF
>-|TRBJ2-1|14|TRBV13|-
TGTGCCAGCCACCCTCGGGGGATTGCAAATGAGCAGTTCTTC
CASHPRGIANEQFF
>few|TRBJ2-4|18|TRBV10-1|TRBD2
TGCGCCAGCAGTGACCTCAGGGGAGCGGGGGGGCTCAAAAACATTCAGTACTTC
CASSDLRGAGGLKNIQYF
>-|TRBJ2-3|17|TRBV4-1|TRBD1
TGCGCCAGCAGCCATCCCTCCCGGCAGGGGGCCTCAGATACGCAGTATTTT
CASSHPSRQGASDTQYF
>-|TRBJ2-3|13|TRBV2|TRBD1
TGTGCCAGTTGGGACAGGACTACAGATACGCAGTATTTT
CASWDRTTDTQYF
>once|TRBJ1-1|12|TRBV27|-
TGTGCCAGCAGTTTCGGAGGGACGGTGGCTTTCTTT
CASSFGGTVAFF
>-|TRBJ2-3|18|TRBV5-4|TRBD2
TGTGCCAGCAGCTTGGGAGGGACTAGCGGGGGGGCTATAGATACGCAGTATTTT
CASSLGGTSGGAIDTQYF
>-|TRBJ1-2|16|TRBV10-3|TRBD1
TGTGCCATCTTTTCCGCCCCGGGACAGGGGGACTATGGCTACACCTTC
CAIFSAPGQGDYGYTF
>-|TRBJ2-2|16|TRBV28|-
TGTGCCAGCAGTCCACCTACGGGACAAGGGACCGGGGAGCTGTTTTTT
CASSPPTGQGTGELFF
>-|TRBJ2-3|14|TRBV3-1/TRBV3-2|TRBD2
TGTGCCAGCACGGGACTAGCGGGGGGGGATACGCAGTATTTT
CASTGLAGGDTQYF
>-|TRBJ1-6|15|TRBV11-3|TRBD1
TGTGCCAGCAGCAAAAGACAGGGACCTAATTCACCCCTCCACTTT
CASSKRQGPNSPLHF
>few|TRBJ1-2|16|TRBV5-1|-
TGCGCCAGCAGCTGGGGGGACGGTTCCCTTAACTATGGCTACACCTTC
CASSWGDGSLNYGYTF
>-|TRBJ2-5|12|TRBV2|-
TGTGCCAGCAAATTACAGCAAGAGACCCAGTACTTC
CASKLQQETQYF
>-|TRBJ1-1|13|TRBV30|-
TGTGCCTGGAGTCGGGGGGAGAACACTGAAGCTTTCTTT
CAWSRGENTEAFF
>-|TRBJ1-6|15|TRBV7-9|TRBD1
TGTGCCAGCAGCTCATGGGACAGTGCTAATTCACCCCTCCACTTT
CASSSWDSANSPLHF
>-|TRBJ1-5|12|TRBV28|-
TGTGCCAGCACAGGGAACAATCAGCCCCAGCATTTT
CASTGNNQPQHF
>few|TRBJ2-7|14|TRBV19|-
TGTGCCAGCAGCAACAGGAGAGGCTCCTACGAGCAGTACTTC
CASSNRRGSYEQYF
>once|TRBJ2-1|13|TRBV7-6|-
TGTGCCAGCAGCAAGGAGGGGAGTAATGAGCAGTTCTTC
CASSKEGSNEQFF
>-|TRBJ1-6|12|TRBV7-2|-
TGTGCCAGCAGCTTCCTTAATTCACCCCTCCACTTT
CASSFLNSPLHF